The clone carrying this T cell receptor beta chain was detected only once. Its antigen is unknown. The time point denotes: week 23, last vaccination. Every vaccination contained 300 ug of the mutant IDH1 20-mer peptide and was paired with topical imiquimod. Assay: immunoSEQ multiplex PCR; the TCRdb copy retains only in-frame clones and omits some. The data show some 30,000 clones, approximately 87% seen once. Trimming removed 7 bases from V and 2 bases from J; junction bases left unmatched: 7. Germline V gene data show CDR1 as SQVTM and CDR2 as ANQGSEA. The CDR3 totals 13 residues. The data belong to a study of a mutant IDH1 vaccine in newly diagnosed glioma. Study-wide context: The patients received vaccinations eight times, in weeks 1, 3, 5, 7, 11, 15, 19 and 23. Vaccine dosing followed radiotherapy by 4-6 weeks, or accompanied temozolomide cycles. Every participant had undergone radiotherapy, temozolomide, or both before, and most underwent both.

The sample here was PBMCs, taken from a glioma patient whose treatment included an IDH1 peptide vaccine. The TCR was taken from a man aged 35 to 55 with glioma. The chain is built from TRBV29-1 and TRBJ1-2; 7 positions agree with TRBD1. The CDR3 is CSGGDRANYGYTF. The CDR3 coding sequence is TGCAGCGGGGGAGACAGGGCAAACTATGGCTACACCTTC.